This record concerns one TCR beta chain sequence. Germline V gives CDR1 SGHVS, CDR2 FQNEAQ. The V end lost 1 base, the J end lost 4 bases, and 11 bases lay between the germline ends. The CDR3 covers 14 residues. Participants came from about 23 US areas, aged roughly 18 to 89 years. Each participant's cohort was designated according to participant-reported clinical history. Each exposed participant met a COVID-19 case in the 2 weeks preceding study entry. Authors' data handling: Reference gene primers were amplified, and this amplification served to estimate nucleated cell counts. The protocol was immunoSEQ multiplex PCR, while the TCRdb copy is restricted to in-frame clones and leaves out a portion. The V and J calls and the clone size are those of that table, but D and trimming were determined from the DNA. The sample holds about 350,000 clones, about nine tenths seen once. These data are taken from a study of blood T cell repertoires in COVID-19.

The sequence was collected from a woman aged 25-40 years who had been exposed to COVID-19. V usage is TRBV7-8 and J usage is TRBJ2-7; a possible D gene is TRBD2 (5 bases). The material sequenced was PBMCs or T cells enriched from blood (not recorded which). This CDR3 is CASSLEEADYEQYF. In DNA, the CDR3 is TGTGCCAGCAGCTTAGAGGAGGCTGATTACGAGCAGTACTTC.